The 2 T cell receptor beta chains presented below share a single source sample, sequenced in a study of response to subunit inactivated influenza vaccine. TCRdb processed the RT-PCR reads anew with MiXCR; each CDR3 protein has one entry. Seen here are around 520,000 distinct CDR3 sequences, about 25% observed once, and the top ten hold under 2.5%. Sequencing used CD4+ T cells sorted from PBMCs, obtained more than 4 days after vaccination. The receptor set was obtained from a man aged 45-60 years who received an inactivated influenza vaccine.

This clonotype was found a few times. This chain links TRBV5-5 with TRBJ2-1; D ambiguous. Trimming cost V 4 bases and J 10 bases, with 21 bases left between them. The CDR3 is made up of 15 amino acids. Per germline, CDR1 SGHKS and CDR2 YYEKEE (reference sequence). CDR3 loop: CASSPEDIMRREQFF. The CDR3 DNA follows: TGTGCCAGCAGCCCCGAGGATATCATGAGAAGGGAGCAGTTCTTC.

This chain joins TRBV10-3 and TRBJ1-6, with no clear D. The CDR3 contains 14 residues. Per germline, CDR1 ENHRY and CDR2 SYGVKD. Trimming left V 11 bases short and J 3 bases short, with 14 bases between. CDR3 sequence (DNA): TGTGCCGTTGGAGTCGGCAGCTATAATTCACCCCTCCACTTT. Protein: CAVGVGSYNSPLHF.